A single sample is the source of the 14 T cell receptor beta chains below, sequenced in a study of human T cells and chemical hapten exposure. The time point denotes: pre-sensitization, week 0. Treatment of the sample: therapeutic diphenylcyclopropenone sensitization with weekly scalp DPC. One entry per CDR3 protein results from TCRdb running MiXCR on the RACE reads. The sample carries about 180,000 distinct CDR3 sequences, more than 25% recorded once. Sequences were derived from whole blood, sampled in connection with sensitization to the hapten diphenylcyclopropenone (DPC). The receptors come from a woman in her twenties or thirties with alopecia areata. Some clones in this sample may be carry-over from other donors' samples.

This clonotype came up a few times. The gene calls are TRBV20-1 and TRBJ1-5, with D perhaps TRBD1 (5 bases). The ends were cut back, 0 bases at V and 2 bases at J, with 17 bases in the middle. The CDR3 runs 17 residues. Germline V lookup: CDR1 DFQATT, CDR2 SNEGSKA (reference sequence). CDR3 sequence reads: CSARDGAGLMGNQPQHF. CDR3 bases: TGCAGTGCTAGAGATGGGGCCGGGTTGATGGGCAATCAGCCCCAGCATTTT.

This clonotype was seen more than once but under ten times. The CDR3, as DNA: TGCAGCGTCCAGGAGTACACGTCTCCCTACGAGCAGTACTTC. Encoded protein: CSVQEYTSPYEQYF. The genes are TRBV29-1 and TRBJ2-7, with D uncertain. The ends were cut back, 6 bases at V and 2 bases at J, with 17 bases in the middle. There are 14 residues in the CDR3. Per germline, CDR1 SQVTM and CDR2 ANQGSEA.

This chain connects TRBV29-1 to TRBJ2-2; possibly TRBD1 or TRBD2 for D (6 bases each). The V end was cut by 3 bases, the J end by 6 bases, with 11 bases between. Per the germline V gene, CDR1 is SQVTM and CDR2 is ANQGSEA. The CDR3 sequence is 13 residues long. This chain's CDR3 is CSVDPRGPGELFF. The CDR3 bases are TGCAGCGTTGACCCCCGGGGGCCCGGGGAGCTGTTTTTT.

The CDR3 spells CASSQDPRSEEQFF. The CDR3 nucleotides read TGCGCCAGCAGCCAAGATCCCCGGTCCGAAGAGCAGTTCTTC. V usage is TRBV4-3 and J usage is TRBJ2-1, with D hard to call. The V and J ends lost 0 bases and 10 bases respectively, with 13 bases between them. The CDR3 has 14 amino acids. Germline CDR1 reads LGHNA; CDR2 reads YSLEER.

This clonotype occurred a few times. The chain uses TRBV20-1 and TRBJ2-2; D is possibly TRBD1 or TRBD2 (6 bases each). Trimming removed 0 bases at V and 7 bases at J, with 15 bases between. CDR3 length: 15 amino acids. Germline CDR1 reads DFQATT; CDR2 reads SNEGSKA (reference sequence). The CDR3 sequence: CSARDRGPGLGELFF. The CDR3 nucleotides are TGCAGTGCTAGAGATCGGGGGCCAGGGCTCGGGGAGCTGTTTTTT.

The V gene is TRBV7-2, the J gene TRBJ1-5, with D possibly being TRBD1 (6 bases). Trimming removed 0 bases at V and 3 bases at J, with 15 bases between. Germline loops: CDR1 SGHTA, CDR2 FQGNSA. The CDR3 extends over 17 amino acids. CDR3: CASSLALVTGHNQPQHF. The CDR3 coding sequence is TGTGCCAGCAGCTTAGCGTTAGTGACAGGCCACAATCAGCCCCAGCATTTT.

This clonotype was observed a handful of times. The chain has TRBV20-1 and TRBJ2-1; 12 bases fit TRBD2. With V trimmed by 5 bases and J by 8 bases, 10 bases remained unmatched. Germline V lookup: CDR1 DFQATT, CDR2 SNEGSKA (reference sequence). CDR3 length: 15 amino acids. The CDR3 sequence is CSAPLAGGPYDEQFF. CDR3 DNA sequence: TGCAGTGCTCCCCTAGCGGGAGGGCCTTACGATGAGCAGTTCTTC.

J is TRBJ2-5 and V is TRBV6-2 or TRBV6-3, with TRBD2 matching 10 bases. Germline V gene lookup returns CDR1 MNHEY and CDR2 SVGEGT. This CDR3 has 15 amino acids. V dropped 8 bases and J dropped 3; count of bases not matched to a gene: 9. The CDR3: CASSRASGGEETQYF. The CDR3 region has the DNA TGTGCCAGCTCTCGGGCTAGCGGGGGAGAAGAGACCCAGTACTTC.

This chain connects TRBV29-1 to TRBJ1-3; 7 bases map to TRBD1. With V trimmed by 7 bases and J by 0 bases, 12 bases remained unmatched. The length of the CDR3 is 16 residues. Germline-derived CDR1 and CDR2 are SQVTM and ANQGSEA. This chain's CDR3 is CSAGVQGQPSGNTIYF. CDR3 nucleotides: TGCAGCGCTGGGGTACAGGGACAGCCCTCTGGAAACACCATATATTTT.

There are a few counts of this clonotype. This chain links TRBV7-2 with TRBJ2-7; D could derive from TRBD1 or TRBD2 (5 bases each). V was clipped by 5 bases and J by 2 bases, with 7 bases between them. CDR3 length: 12 amino acids. Germline V gene lookup returns CDR1 SGHTA and CDR2 FQGNSA. This chain's CDR3 is CASSGGAYEQYF. The DNA of the CDR3 is TGTGCCAGCAGCGGGGGAGCCTACGAGCAGTACTTC.

The chain is built from TRBV20-1 and TRBJ2-7, with D perhaps TRBD2 (5 bases). This CDR3 region has 14 residues. The germline CDR1 and CDR2 sequences are DFQATT and SNEGSKA (reference sequence). The germline V and J ends were trimmed by 0 bases and 4 bases, with 13 bases remaining between them. CDR3 sequence reads: CSARDGKDSYEQYF. CDR3 nucleotide sequence: TGCAGTGCTAGAGATGGGAAGGACTCGTACGAGCAGTACTTC.

V usage is TRBV6-2 or TRBV6-3 and J usage is TRBJ1-5; tentative D call: TRBD1 (6 bases). CDR1 and CDR2 from the germline V gene are MNHEY and SVGEGT. The CDR3 is 15 amino acids. V lost 2 bases and J lost 4, with 12 bases in between. The CDR3 DNA reads as TGTGCCAGCAGTTACGGCAGGGGCGGTAATCAGCCCCAGCATTTT. Protein product: CASSYGRGGNQPQHF.

The chain recombines TRBV7-2 with TRBJ2-1, with D perhaps TRBD1 (5 bases). V lost 1 base and J lost 2, with 15 bases in between. The V gene's germline CDR1 is SGHTA and CDR2 FQGNSA. CDR3 length: 17 residues. For the CDR3, the DNA is TGTGCCAGCAGCTTAGAACATAGGGGCGTCACCTACAATGAGCAGTTCTTC. Amino acids: CASSLEHRGVTYNEQFF.

This clonotype has a count of ten or more. This chain joins TRBV12-3 or TRBV12-4 and TRBJ2-2; D is unclear. This CDR3 has 16 residues. Deletions cut 6 bases from V and 4 bases from J, with 18 bases between. The CDR3 bases are TGTGCCAGCAGCCCGACCTTAGGGCCTGGCACCGGGGAGCTGTTTTTT. Translation gives CASSPTLGPGTGELFF.